The TCR beta chain under discussion was sequenced for a study of beta chain features in type 1 diabetes. Overall study context: The study found patients and healthy donors alike in age, gender and cell yields. General study findings and limits: For Type 1 diabetes patients, all four CD4+ subsets carried TCRB CDR3s that were moderately but significantly shorter.

The V gene's germline CDR1 is GTSNPN and CDR2 SVGIG (reference sequence). The CDR3 covers 14 residues. Trimming pared 4 bases from V and 8 bases from J, leaving 20 bases between. The isolated RNA, all of it, was reverse transcribed, so expressed TCRB transcripts were what got sequenced. Some clones are missing from TCRdb's copy, which holds only in-frame ones; the method was immunoSEQ multiplex PCR. This table holds about 120,000 clones, about 16% found once. This clone was seen more than once but under ten times. Its target is unknown. The purity of all sorted populations exceeded 98%. The specimen was central memory CD4+ T cells from blood. This rearrangement joins TRBV30 to TRBJ1-2, with D unclear. The origin of this receptor is a young man with type 1 diabetes. The CDR3 loop is CAWNLGGIMRGYTF. The DNA of the CDR3 is TGTGCCTGGAATCTGGGAGGGATCATGCGAGGCTACACCTTC.